Listed here are 18 T cell receptor beta chains from one sample, sequenced in a study of blood T cell repertoires in COVID-19. Data came from immunoSEQ multiplex PCR; TCRdb stores just in-frame clones and leaves some out. The sample consists of about 75,000 clones, roughly 88% of them appearing once. Sequencing was carried out using peripheral blood. Receptors were obtained from a human donor in a cohort sampled during active COVID-19.

The CDR3 is CASSVGSEQHTQYF. The CDR3 coding sequence is TGTGCCAGCAGCGTAGGGAGCGAGCAGCATACGCAGTATTTT. The V call is TRBV9, the J call TRBJ2-3; D gene uncertain. The CDR3 has 14 amino acids. Trimming removed 0 bases from V and 7 bases from J, with 12 bases in between. The germline V gene has CDR1 SGDLS and CDR2 YYNGEE.

The V call is TRBV7-6, the J call TRBJ2-3; 7 bases are a match to TRBD2. This CDR3 has 16 amino acids. J gave up 6 bases and V 1 base, and 10 bases lay outside the gene matches. Germline V lookup: CDR1 SGHVS, CDR2 FNYEAQ. CDR3 sequence: CASSLDAGDSYDTQYF. CDR3 bases: TGTGCCAGCAGCTTAGACGCGGGGGACTCCTACGATACGCAGTATTTT. The full variable domain, in which reference TRBV7-6 and TRBJ2-3 provide the parts outside the CDR3, is GAGVSQSPRYKVTKRGQDVALRCDPISGHVSLYWYRQALGQGPEFLTYFNYEAQQDKSGLPNDRFSAERPEGSISTLTIQRTEQRDSAMYRCASSLDAGDSYDTQYFGPGTRLTVL.

The V call is TRBV7-8, the J call TRBJ1-1, with D perhaps TRBD1 (5 bases). Germline V gene sequence: CDR1 SGHVS, CDR2 FQNEAQ. V dropped 3 bases and J dropped 0 bases, with 11 bases sitting between them. The length of the CDR3 is 15 residues. The CDR3 is CASSLDKWVNTEAFF. The CDR3, as DNA: TGTGCCAGCAGCTTGGACAAATGGGTGAACACTGAAGCTTTCTTT.

The J gene is TRBJ2-3, the V gene TRBV7-2, with 11 nucleotides matching TRBD2. Germline CDR1 SGHTA, CDR2 FQGNSA. CDR3 length: 16 residues. Trimming at V came to 1 base and at J to 5 bases, leaving 5 bases not matched to a gene. The CDR3 protein is CASSLGLAGRRDTQYF. The CDR3 coding sequence is TGTGCCAGCAGCTTAGGACTAGCGGGGAGGAGAGATACGCAGTATTTT.

This sequence joins TRBV18 and TRBJ1-5; D uncertain. CDR3 length: 13 amino acids. Germline V CDR1 and CDR2: KGHSH, LQKENI. Trimming cost V 3 bases and J 4 bases, with 7 bases left between them. The CDR3 reads CASSPEENQPQHF. The DNA of the CDR3 is TGTGCCAGCTCACCGGAGGAGAATCAGCCCCAGCATTTT.

In this sample, this clone turned up once. The chain carries TRBV25-1 and TRBJ1-2; 10 bases fit TRBD1. The J segment lost 6 bases and the V segment lost 3 bases, leaving 7 bases of the junction unmatched. The CDR3 extends over 15 amino acids. Germline V CDR1 and CDR2: MGHDK, SYGVNS. The CDR3 sequence is CASSEGTGEGDGYTF. For the CDR3, the DNA is TGTGCCAGCAGTGAGGGGACAGGGGAAGGCGATGGCTACACCTTC.

This chain uses TRBV7-2 with TRBJ2-3; possible D gene TRBD2, 5 bases. In germline, CDR1 is SGHTA, CDR2 FQGNSA. This CDR3 spans 14 amino acids. V gave up 3 bases and J gave up 5 bases, with 12 bases separating them. This CDR3 is CASSLGGRIDTQYF. The CDR3, as DNA: TGTGCCAGCAGCTTGGGTGGGAGAATAGATACGCAGTATTTT.

The V and J genes are TRBV27 and TRBJ2-1; a possible D gene is TRBD2 (5 bases). The germline V gene has CDR1 MNHEY and CDR2 SMNVEV (reference sequence). The CDR3 is 14 residues long. Deletions cut 3 bases from V and 9 bases from J, with 15 bases between. DNA of the CDR3: TGTGCCAGCAGTTTTAAGGGAGTACATGCTGAGCAGTTCTTC. Its translation: CASSFKGVHAEQFF.

This clone came up once. The chain couples TRBV5-1 to TRBJ2-5; 12 bases align to TRBD2. Trimming removed 2 bases from V and 4 bases from J; junction bases left unmatched: 3. The germline CDR1 and CDR2 sequences are SGHRS and YFSETQ. There are 15 residues in the CDR3. This CDR3 reads CASSFTLAGGETQYF. Written as DNA, the CDR3 is TGCGCCAGCAGCTTTACACTAGCGGGGGGAGAGACCCAGTACTTC.

This chain joins TRBV6-6 and TRBJ1-4, with 7 bases fitting TRBD1. There are 14 residues in the CDR3. Germline-derived CDR1 and CDR2 are MNHNY and SVGAGI (reference sequence). Germline trimming cut 8 bases from V and 0 bases from J; bases unmatched to any gene: 3. The CDR3 is CASRQGPTNEKLFF. The DNA for the CDR3 is TGTGCCAGCCGACAGGGACCAACTAATGAAAAACTGTTTTTT.

This clone was counted once. This chain links TRBV7-9 with TRBJ2-3, with 7 bases that match TRBD1. Trimming cost V 5 bases and J 4 bases; bases outside gene matches: 3. The V gene's germline CDR1 is SEHNR and CDR2 FQNEAQ (reference sequence). The CDR3 has 13 residues. The CDR3 protein is CASSVGTADTQYF. The CDR3 nucleotides are TGTGCCAGCAGCGTCGGGACAGCAGATACGCAGTATTTT.

V is TRBV28 and J is TRBJ1-5; D gene unclear. The CDR3 runs 14 residues. Germline V gene data show CDR1 as MDHEN and CDR2 as SYDVKM. V lost 9 bases and J 5 bases, leaving 17 bases between the germline ends. The CDR3 bases are TGTGCCAGTGAACCGGGTCCTAGGTATCAGCCCCAGCATTTT. Protein: CASEPGPRYQPQHF.

The rearrangement uses TRBV19 and TRBJ1-5; D gene uncertain. CDR3 size: 13 residues. Germline values: CDR1 LNHDA, CDR2 SQIVND (reference sequence). Trimming left V 3 bases short and J 4 bases short, with 7 bases between. The CDR3 bases are TGTGCCAGTAGTATCGAGGTAAATCAGCCCCAGCATTTT. Its protein product is CASSIEVNQPQHF. The entire variable domain, with the rest obtained from reference TRBV19 and TRBJ1-5, is as follows: DGGITQSPKYLFRKEGQNVTLSCEQNLNHDAMYWYRQDPGQGLRLIYYSQIVNDFQKGDIAEGYSVSREKKESFPLTVTSAQKNPTAFYLCASSIEVNQPQHFGDGTRLSIL.

This clone has just one count. The chain combines TRBV4-3 with TRBJ1-1; 8 bases align to TRBD1. This CDR3 comprises 14 residues. With 5 bases clipped from V and 7 bases from J, the junction kept 9 bases outside the gene matches. Germline V gene sequence: CDR1 LGHNA, CDR2 YSLEER. DNA of the CDR3: TGCGCCAGCAGCGACCTCAGGGGGCCGGTTGAAGCTTTCTTT. It codes for CASSDLRGPVEAFF.

The chain joins TRBV19 to TRBJ2-5; tentative D call: TRBD1 (5 bases). The V end lost 3 bases, the J end lost 5 bases, and 13 bases lay between the germline ends. CDR3 length: 14 residues. Germline lookup yields CDR1 LNHDA and CDR2 SQIVND (reference sequence). The CDR3 nucleotides read TGTGCCAGTAGTATGGGCCAAGCAGGGGAGACCCAGTACTTC. It codes for CASSMGQAGETQYF.

Comment on this clone: One junction end disagrees with the germline gene, perhaps due to a read error. CDR3 region: CASNGGSKDTQYF. CDR3 nucleotides: TGTGCCAGCAACGGCGGGAGCAAAGATACGCAGTATTTT. The chain carries TRBV6-6 and TRBJ2-3; 7 positions match TRBD2. The CDR3 consists of 13 residues. CDR1 MNHNY and CDR2 SVGAGI come from the germline V gene (reference sequence).

This chain uses TRBV7-9 with TRBJ1-5; possibly TRBD1 for D (5 bases). Looked up from germline, CDR1 is SEHNR and CDR2 is FQNEAQ (reference sequence). CDR3 length equals 15 residues. Trimming left V 5 bases short and J 0 bases short, with 11 bases between. CDR3 in amino acids: CASSPQGSSNQPQHF. The CDR3 nucleotides are TGTGCCAGCAGCCCCCAGGGAAGTAGCAATCAGCCCCAGCATTTT. Full variable domain (remainder filled in from reference TRBV7-9 and TRBJ1-5): DTGVSQNPRHKITKRGQNVTFRCDPISEHNRLYWYRQTLGQGPEFLTYFQNEAQLEKSRLLSDRFSAERPKGSFSTLEIQRTEQGDSAMYLCASSPQGSSNQPQHFGDGTRLSIL.

CDR3 protein: CASSVSHSGVTDTQYF. The DNA of the CDR3 is TGTGCCAGCAGCGTATCTCATAGCGGGGTCACAGATACGCAGTATTTT. The chain uses TRBV9 and TRBJ2-3; 8 bases fit TRBD2. Per germline, CDR1 SGDLS and CDR2 YYNGEE. CDR3 length: 16 amino acids. V dropped 1 base and J dropped 2; count of bases not matched to a gene: 6.